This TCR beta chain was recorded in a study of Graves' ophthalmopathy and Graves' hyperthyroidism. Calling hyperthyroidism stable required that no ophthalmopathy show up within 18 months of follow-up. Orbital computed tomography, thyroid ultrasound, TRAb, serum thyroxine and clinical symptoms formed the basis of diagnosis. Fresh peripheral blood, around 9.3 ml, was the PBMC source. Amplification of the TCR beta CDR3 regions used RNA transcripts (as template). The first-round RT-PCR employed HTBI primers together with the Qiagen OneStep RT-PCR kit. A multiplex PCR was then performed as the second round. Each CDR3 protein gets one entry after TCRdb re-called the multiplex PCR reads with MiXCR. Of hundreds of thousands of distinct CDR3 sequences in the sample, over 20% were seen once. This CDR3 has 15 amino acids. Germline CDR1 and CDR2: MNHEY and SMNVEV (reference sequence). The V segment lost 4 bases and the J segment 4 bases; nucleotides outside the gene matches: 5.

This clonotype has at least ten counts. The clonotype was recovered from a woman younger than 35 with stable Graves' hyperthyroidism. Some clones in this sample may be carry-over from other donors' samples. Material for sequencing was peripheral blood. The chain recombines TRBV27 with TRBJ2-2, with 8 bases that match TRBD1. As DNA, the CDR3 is TGTGCCAGCAGTTCACAGGGGGAGGTCACCGGGGAGCTGTTTTTT. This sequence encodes CASSSQGEVTGELFF.